This T cell receptor (beta chain) emerged from a study of sequential checkpoint blockade in melanoma. Turning to the study itself: Fewer than 25 patients had tumor biopsies before treatment and at week 13.

Here immunoSEQ multiplex PCR was the method, and the copy in TCRdb shows in-frame clones only, minus some. The sample carries some 22,000 clones, about 27% recorded once. The treatment: randomized to nivolumab then ipilimumab (arm A) or the reverse (arm B). DNA-damaging chemotherapy had not been given to any patient beforehand. This CDR3 region has 16 residues. Germline values: CDR1 SGHNT, CDR2 YENEEA. V was clipped by 1 base and J by 6 bases; unmatched bases: 6. V usage is TRBV11-3 and J usage is TRBJ2-3, with TRBD2 matching over 11 bases. The source material was tumor tissue (inferred from file names), sampled from a patient given nivolumab and ipilimumab in sequence. This TCR derives from a human donor with melanoma. CDR3: CASSLGGLAVADTQYF. CDR3 coding DNA: TGTGCCAGCAGCTTAGGGGGACTAGCGGTGGCGGATACGCAGTATTTT.